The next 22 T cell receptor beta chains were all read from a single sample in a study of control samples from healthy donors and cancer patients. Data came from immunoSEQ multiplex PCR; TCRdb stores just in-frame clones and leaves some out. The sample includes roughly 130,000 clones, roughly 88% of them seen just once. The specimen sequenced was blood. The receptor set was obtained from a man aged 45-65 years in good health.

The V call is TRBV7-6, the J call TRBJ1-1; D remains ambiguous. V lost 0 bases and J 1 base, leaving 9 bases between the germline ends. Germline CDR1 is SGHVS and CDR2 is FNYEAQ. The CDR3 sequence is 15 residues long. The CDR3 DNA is TGTGCCAGCAGCTTAGCTGACAACACGAACACTGAAGCTTTCTTT. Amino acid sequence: CASSLADNTNTEAFF.

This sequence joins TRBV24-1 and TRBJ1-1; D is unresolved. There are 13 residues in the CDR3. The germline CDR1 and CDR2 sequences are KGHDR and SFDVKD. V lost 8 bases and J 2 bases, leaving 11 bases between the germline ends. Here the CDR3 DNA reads TGTGCCACCAATCCCCGGGAAAACACTGAAGCTTTCTTT. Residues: CATNPRENTEAFF.

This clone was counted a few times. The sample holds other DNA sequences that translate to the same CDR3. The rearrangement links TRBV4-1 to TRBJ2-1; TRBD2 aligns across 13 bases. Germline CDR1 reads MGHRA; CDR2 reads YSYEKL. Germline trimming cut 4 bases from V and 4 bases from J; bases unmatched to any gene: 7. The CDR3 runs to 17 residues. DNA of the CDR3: TGCGCCAGCAGCCCTAGGACTAGCGGGGGAGATTACAATGAGCAGTTCTTC. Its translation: CASSPRTSGGDYNEQFF.

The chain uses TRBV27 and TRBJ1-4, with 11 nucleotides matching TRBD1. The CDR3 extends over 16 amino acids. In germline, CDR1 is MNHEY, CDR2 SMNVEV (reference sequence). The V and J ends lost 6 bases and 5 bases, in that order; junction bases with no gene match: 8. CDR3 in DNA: TGTGCCAGCAGGACGGGACAGGGGGTTTTGAATGAAAAACTGTTTTTT. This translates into CASRTGQGVLNEKLFF. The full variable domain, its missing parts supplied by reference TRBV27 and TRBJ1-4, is EAQVTQNPRYLITVTGKKLTVTCSQNMNHEYMSWYRQDPGLGLRQIYYSMNVEVTDKGDVPEGYKVSRKEKRNFPLILESPSPNQTSLYFCASRTGQGVLNEKLFFGSGTQLSVL.

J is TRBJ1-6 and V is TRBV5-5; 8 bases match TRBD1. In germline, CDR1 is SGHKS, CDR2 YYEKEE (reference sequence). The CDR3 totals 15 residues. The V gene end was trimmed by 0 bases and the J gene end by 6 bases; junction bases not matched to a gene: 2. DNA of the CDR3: TGTGCCAGCAGCTTGGGTGGACAGGGTAATTCACCCCTCCACTTT. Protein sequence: CASSLGGQGNSPLHF.

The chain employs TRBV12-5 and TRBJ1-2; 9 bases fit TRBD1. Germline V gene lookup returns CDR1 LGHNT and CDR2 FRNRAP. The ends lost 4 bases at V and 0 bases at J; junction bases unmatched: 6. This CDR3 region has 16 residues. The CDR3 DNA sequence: TGTGCTAGTGGTTGGGGGGACAGGGCAACTAACTATGGCTACACCTTC. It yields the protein CASGWGDRATNYGYTF.

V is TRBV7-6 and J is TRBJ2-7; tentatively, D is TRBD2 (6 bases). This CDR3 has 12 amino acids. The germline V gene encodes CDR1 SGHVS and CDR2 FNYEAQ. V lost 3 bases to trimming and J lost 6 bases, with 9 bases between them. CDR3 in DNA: TGTGCCAGCAGCTTTTCCGGGGGCGAGCAGTACTTC. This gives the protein CASSFSGGEQYF.

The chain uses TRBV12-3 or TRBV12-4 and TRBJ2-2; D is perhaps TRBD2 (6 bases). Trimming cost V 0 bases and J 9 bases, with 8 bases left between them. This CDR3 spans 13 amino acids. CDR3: CASSLALARELFF. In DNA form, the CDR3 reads TGTGCCAGCAGTTTAGCGCTAGCGAGGGAGCTGTTTTTT.

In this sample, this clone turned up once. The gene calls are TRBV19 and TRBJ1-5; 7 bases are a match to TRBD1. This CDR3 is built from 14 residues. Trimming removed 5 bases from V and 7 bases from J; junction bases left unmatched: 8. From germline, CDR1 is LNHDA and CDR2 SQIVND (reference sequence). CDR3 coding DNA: TGTGCCAGTAGTGACACAGGGGACGGACAGCCCCAGCATTTT. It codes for CASSDTGDGQPQHF.

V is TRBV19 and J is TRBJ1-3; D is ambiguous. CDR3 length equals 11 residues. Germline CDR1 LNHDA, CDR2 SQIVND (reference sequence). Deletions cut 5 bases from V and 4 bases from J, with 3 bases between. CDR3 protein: CASSSGNTIYF. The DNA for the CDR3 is TGTGCCAGTAGTTCGGGAAACACCATATATTTT.

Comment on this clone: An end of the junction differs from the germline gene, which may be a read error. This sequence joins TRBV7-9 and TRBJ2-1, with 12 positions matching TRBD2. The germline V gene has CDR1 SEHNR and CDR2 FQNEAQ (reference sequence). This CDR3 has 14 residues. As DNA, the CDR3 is TGTGCCAGCAGCCTAGCGGGGGGGCCTCATGAGCAGTTCTTC. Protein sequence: CASSLAGGPHEQFF. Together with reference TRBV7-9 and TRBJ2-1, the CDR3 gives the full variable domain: DTGVSQNPRHKITKRGQNVTFRCDPISEHNRLYWYRQTLGQGPEFLTYFQNEAQLEKSRLLSDRFSAERPKGSFSTLEIQRTEQGDSAMYLCASSLAGGPHEQFFGPGTRLTVL.

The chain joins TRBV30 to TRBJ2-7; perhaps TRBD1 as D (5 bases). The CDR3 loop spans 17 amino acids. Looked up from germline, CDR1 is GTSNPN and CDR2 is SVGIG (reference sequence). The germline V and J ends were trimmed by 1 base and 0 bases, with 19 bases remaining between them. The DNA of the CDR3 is TGTGCCTGGAGTGGGGGCACAGGTTCCCCAAGCTCCTACGAGCAGTACTTC. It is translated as CAWSGGTGSPSSYEQYF.

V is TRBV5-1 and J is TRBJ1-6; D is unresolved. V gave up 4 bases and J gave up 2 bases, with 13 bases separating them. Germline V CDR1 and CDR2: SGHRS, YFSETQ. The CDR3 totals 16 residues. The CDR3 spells CASSMAGTTYNSPLHF. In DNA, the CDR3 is TGCGCCAGCAGCATGGCGGGAACCACCTATAATTCACCCCTCCACTTT.

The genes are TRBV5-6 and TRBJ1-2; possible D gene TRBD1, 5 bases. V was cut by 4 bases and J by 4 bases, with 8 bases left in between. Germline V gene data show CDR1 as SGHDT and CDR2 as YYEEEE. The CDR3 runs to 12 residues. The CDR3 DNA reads TGTGCCAGCAGCCGGCAGGGCTATGGCTACACCTTC. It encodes CASSRQGYGYTF.

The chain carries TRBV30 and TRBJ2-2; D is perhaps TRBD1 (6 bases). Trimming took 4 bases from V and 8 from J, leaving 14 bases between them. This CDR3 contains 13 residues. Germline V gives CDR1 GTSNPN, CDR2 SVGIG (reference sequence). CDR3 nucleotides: TGTGCCTGGAACTCAGGGGTCGGGGGGGAGCTGTTTTTT. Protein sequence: CAWNSGVGGELFF.

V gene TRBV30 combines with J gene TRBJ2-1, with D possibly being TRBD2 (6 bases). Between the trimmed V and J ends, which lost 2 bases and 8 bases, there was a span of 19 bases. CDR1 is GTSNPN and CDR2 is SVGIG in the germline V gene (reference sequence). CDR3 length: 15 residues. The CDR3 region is CAWSPPGWRGYEQFF. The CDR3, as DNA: TGTGCCTGGAGTCCCCCTGGCTGGCGGGGCTATGAGCAGTTCTTC.

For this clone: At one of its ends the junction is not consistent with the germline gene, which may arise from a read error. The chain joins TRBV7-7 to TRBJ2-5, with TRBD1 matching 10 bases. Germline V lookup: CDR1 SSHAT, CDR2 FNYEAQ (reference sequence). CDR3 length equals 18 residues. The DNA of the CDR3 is TGTGCTAGCAGCCCCTATCCGGGACAGGGGACCGACCAAGAGACCCAGTACTTC. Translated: CASSPYPGQGTDQETQYF.

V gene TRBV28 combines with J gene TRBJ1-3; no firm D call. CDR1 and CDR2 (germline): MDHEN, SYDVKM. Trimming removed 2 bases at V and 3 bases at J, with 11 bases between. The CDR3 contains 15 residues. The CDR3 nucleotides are TGTGCCAGCAGTTTAAGGAGGACTGGTGGAAACACCATATATTTT. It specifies CASSLRRTGGNTIYF.

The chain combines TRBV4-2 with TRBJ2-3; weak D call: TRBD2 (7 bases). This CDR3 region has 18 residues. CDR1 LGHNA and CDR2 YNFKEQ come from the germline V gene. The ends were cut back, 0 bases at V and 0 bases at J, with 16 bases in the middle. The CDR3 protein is CASSQDLGGALSTDTQYF. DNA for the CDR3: TGTGCCAGCAGCCAAGATTTGGGGGGGGCACTCAGCACAGATACGCAGTATTTT.

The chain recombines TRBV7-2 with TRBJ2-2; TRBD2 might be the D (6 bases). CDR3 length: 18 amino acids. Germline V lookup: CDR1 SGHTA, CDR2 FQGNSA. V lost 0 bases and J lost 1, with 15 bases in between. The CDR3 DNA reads TGTGCCAGCAGCTTAGCGTACGGGGGATTCGGGAACACCGGGGAGCTGTTTTTT. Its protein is CASSLAYGGFGNTGELFF.

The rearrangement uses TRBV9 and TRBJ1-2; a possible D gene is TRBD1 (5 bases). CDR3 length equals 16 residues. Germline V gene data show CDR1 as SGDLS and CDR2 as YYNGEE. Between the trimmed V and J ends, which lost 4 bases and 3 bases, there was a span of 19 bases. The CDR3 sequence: CASSPVRGLSDYGYTF. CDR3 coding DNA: TGTGCCAGCAGCCCCGTAAGGGGTTTGAGTGACTATGGCTACACCTTC.

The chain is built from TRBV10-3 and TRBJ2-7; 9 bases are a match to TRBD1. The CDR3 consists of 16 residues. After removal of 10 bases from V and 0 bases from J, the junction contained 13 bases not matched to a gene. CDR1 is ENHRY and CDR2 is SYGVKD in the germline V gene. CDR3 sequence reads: CATTPLVTGGSYEQYF. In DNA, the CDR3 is TGTGCCACCACCCCACTGGTGACAGGGGGCTCCTACGAGCAGTACTTC.